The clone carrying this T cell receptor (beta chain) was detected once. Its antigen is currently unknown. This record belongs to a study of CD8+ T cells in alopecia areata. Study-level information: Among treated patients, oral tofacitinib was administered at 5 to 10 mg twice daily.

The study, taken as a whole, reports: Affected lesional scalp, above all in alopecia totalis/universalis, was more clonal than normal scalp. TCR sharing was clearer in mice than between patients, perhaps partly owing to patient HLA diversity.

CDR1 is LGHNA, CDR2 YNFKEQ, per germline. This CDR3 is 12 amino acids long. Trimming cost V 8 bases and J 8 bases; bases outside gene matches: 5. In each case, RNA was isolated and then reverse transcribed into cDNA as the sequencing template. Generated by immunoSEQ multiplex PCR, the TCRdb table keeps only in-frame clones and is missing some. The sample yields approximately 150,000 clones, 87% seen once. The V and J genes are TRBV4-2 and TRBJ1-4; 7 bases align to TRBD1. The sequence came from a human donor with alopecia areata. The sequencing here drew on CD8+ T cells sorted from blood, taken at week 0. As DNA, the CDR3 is TGTGCCAGCGGATCAGGGGGGGAAAAACTGTTTTTT. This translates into CASGSGGEKLFF.